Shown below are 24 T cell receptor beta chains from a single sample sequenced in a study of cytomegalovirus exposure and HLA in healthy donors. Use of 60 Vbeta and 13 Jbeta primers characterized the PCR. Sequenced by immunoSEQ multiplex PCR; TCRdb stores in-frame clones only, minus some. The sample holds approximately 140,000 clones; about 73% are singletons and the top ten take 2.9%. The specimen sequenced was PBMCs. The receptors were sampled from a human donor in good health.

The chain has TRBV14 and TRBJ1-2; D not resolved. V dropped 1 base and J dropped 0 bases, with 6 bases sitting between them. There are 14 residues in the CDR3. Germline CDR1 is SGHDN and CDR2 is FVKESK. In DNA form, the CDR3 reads TGTGCCAGCAGCCAAGGAGGAGCTAACTATGGCTACACCTTC. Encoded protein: CASSQGGANYGYTF.

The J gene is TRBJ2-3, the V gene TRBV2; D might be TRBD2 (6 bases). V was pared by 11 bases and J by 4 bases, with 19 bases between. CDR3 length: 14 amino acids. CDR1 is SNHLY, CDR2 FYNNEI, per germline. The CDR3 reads CACNPTRGPDTQYF. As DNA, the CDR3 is TGTGCCTGCAACCCGACTAGGGGCCCAGATACGCAGTATTTT.

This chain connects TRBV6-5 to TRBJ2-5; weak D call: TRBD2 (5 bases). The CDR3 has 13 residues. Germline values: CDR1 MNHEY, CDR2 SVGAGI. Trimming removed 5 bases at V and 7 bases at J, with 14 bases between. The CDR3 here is CASSANPAGTQYF. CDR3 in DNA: TGTGCCAGCAGTGCGAACCCGGCGGGGACCCAGTACTTC.

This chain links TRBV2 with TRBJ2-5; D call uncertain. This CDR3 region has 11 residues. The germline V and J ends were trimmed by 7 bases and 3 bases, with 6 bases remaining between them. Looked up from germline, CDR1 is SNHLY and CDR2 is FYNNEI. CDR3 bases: TGTGCCAGCACAGTAAAAGAGACCCAGTACTTC. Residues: CASTVKETQYF.

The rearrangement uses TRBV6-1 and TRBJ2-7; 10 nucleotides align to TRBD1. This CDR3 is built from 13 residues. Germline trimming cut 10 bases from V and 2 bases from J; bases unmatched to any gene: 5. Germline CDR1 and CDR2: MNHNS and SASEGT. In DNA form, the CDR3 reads TGTGCCACCCGGACAGGGGGTCCCTACGAGCAGTACTTC. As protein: CATRTGGPYEQYF.

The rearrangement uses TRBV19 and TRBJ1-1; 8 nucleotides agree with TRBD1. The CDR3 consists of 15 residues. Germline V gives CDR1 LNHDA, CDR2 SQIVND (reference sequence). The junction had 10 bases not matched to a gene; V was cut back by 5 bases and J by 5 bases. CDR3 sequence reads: CASSDRQGLWTEAFF. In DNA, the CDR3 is TGTGCCAGTAGTGACAGACAGGGGTTATGGACTGAAGCTTTCTTT.

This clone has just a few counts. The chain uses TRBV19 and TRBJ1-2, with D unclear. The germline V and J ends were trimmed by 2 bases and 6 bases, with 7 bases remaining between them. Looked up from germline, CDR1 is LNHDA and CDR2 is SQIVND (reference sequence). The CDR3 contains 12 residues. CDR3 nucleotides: TGTGCCAGTAGTATACCCCCCGATGGCTACACCTTC. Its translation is CASSIPPDGYTF.

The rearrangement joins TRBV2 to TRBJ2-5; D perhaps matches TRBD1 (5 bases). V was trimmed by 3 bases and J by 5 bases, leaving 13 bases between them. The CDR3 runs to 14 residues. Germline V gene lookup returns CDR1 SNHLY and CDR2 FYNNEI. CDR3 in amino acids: CASSDAQVQETQYF. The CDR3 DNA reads TGTGCCAGCAGTGATGCACAGGTCCAGGAGACCCAGTACTTC.

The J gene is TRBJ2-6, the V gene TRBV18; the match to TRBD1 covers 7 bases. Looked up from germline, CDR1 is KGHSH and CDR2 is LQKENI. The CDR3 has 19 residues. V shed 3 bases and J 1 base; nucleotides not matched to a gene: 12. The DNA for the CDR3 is TGTGCCAGCTCACCGCTACCGACAGGGCTCAAATCTGGGGCCAACGTCCTGACTTTC. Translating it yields CASSPLPTGLKSGANVLTF.

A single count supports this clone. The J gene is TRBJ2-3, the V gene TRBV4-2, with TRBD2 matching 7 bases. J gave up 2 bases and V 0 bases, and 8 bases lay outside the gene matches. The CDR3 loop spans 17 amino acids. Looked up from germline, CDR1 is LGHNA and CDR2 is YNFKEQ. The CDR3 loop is CASSQDGAGEHTDTQYF. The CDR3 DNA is TGTGCCAGCAGCCAAGATGGGGCGGGGGAACACACAGATACGCAGTATTTT.

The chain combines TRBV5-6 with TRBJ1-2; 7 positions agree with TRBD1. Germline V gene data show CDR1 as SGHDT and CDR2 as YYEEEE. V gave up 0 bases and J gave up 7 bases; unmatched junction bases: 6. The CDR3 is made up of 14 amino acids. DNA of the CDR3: TGTGCCAGCAGCTTGGTTAGGGGGCTTGGTGGCTACACCTTC. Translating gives CASSLVRGLGGYTF.

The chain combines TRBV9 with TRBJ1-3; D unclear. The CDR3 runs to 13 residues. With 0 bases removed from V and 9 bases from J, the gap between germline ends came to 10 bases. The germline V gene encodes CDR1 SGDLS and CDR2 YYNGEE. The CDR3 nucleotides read TGTGCCAGCAGCGTAGGGTTTGCGAGCACCATATATTTT. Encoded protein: CASSVGFASTIYF.

CDR3 nucleotide sequence: TGTGCCAGCAGCTTAGCCCGAGGATCTGGAAACACCATATATTTT. Translated: CASSLARGSGNTIYF. J is TRBJ1-3 and V is TRBV7-6, with D unclear. This CDR3 contains 15 residues. Germline loops: CDR1 SGHVS, CDR2 FNYEAQ. V shed 0 bases and J shed 1 base, with 7 bases lying between them.

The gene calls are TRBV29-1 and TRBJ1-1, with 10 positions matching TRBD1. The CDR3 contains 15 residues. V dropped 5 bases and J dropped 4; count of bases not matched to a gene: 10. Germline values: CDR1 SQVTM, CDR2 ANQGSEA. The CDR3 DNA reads TGCAGCGTTTCCCCGGGACAGGGGTTTACCACTGAAGCTTTCTTT. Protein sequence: CSVSPGQGFTTEAFF.

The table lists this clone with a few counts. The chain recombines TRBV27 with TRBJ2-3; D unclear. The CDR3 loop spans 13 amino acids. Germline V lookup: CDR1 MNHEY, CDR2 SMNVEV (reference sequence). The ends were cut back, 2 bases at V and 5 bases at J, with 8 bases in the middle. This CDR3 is CASSLRRIDTQYF. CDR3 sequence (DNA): TGTGCCAGCAGTTTACGCAGGATAGATACGCAGTATTTT.

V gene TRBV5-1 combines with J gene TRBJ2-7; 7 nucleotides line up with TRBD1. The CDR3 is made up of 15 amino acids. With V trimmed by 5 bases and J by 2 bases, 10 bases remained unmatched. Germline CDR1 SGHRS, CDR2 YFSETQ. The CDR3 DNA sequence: TGCGCCAGCAGTCAAACGACAGGGTTCGCCTACGAGCAGTACTTC. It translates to CASSQTTGFAYEQYF.

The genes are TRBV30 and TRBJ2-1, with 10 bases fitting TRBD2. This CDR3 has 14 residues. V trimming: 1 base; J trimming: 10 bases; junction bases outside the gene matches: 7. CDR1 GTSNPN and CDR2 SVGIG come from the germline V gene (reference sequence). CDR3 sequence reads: CAWSALAGVGEQFF. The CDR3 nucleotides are TGTGCCTGGAGTGCCCTAGCGGGGGTCGGGGAGCAGTTCTTC.

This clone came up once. CDR3 DNA: TGTGCCAGCAGTTTCCTAGGAGAGACCCAGTACTTC. Its protein product is CASSFLGETQYF. The V and J genes are TRBV28 and TRBJ2-5, with D uncertain. The germline V gene has CDR1 MDHEN and CDR2 SYDVKM. V was clipped by 3 bases and J by 4 bases, with 6 bases between them. The CDR3 has 12 residues.

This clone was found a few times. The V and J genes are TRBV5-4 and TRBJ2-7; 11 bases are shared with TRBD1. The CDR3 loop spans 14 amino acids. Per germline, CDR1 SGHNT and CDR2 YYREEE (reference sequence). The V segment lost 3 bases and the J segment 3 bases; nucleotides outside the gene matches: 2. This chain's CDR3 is CASSWGTGGYEQYF. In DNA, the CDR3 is TGTGCCAGCAGCTGGGGGACAGGGGGCTACGAGCAGTACTTC.

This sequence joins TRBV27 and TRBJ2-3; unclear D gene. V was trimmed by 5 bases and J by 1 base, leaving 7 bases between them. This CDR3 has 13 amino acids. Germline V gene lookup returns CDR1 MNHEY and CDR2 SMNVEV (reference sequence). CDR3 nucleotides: TGTGCCAGCAGTCGCTGGCGCACAGATACGCAGTATTTT. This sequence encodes CASSRWRTDTQYF.

The CDR3: CASSSWTGTEQYF. The CDR3 coding sequence is TGTGCCAGCAGCAGCTGGACAGGGACCGAGCAGTACTTC. V gene TRBV5-4 combines with J gene TRBJ2-7, with 8 bases that match TRBD1. This CDR3 has 13 residues. CDR1 SGHNT and CDR2 YYREEE come from the germline V gene (reference sequence). After removal of 4 bases from V and 6 bases from J, the junction contained 6 bases not matched to a gene.

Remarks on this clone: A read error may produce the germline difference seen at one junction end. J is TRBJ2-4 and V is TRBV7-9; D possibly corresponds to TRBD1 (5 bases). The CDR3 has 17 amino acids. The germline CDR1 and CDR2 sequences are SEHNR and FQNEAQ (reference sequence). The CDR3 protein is CSSSSNHQGTLKNIQYF. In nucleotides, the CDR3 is TGTTCCAGCAGTTCCAACCATCAGGGAACCCTCAAAAACATTCAGTACTTC.

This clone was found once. CDR3 protein: CASSAGGHSGTLDEQYF. The DNA of the CDR3 is TGCGCCAGCAGCGCGGGAGGACATAGCGGGACACTTGACGAGCAGTACTTC. The chain employs TRBV4-1 and TRBJ2-7; 8 positions agree with TRBD2. The CDR3 runs to 17 residues. J gave up 5 bases and V 5 bases, and 17 bases lay outside the gene matches. Germline V CDR1 and CDR2: MGHRA, YSYEKL.

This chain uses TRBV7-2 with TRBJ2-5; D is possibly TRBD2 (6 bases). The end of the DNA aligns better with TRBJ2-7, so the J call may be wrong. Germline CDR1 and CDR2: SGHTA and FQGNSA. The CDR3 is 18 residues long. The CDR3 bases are TGTGCCAGCAGCTTAGCTCGGTCGGGTAGCGGAAACTCCTACGAGCAGTACTTC. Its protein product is CASSLARSGSGNSYEQYF.